These T cell receptor beta chains were read from a single sample in a study of shared clonotypes between healthy human individuals. Some clones are missing from TCRdb's copy, which holds only in-frame ones; the method was immunoSEQ multiplex PCR. The data contain about 700,000 clones, about 90% of them singletons. The specimen sequenced was naive CD8+ T cells sorted from blood. Receptors originate from a man aged 25 to 40 in good health. CDR3s include the opening cysteine and the closing phenylalanine or tryptophan. A D gene is named only where the DNA matches it firmly. Only part of the rows carry a size: once, few, many, or a class if the clone is expanded.

V gene: TRBV7-9; clone size: .; D gene: TRBD2; J gene: TRBJ2-2; CDR3 protein: CASSLVASGTGELFF; CDR3 DNA: TGTGCCAGCAGCTTAGTGGCTAGCGGAACCGGGGAGCTGTTTTTT
V gene: TRBV7-8; clone size: few; D gene: .; J gene: TRBJ1-2; CDR3 protein: CASGGYGYTF; CDR3 DNA: TGTGCCTCGGGGGGCTATGGCTACACCTTC
V gene: TRBV29-1; clone size: .; D gene: TRBD1; J gene: TRBJ1-2; CDR3 protein: CSVDWGQGYGYTF; CDR3 DNA: TGCAGCGTTGACTGGGGACAGGGCTATGGCTACACCTTC
V gene: TRBV14; clone size: .; D gene: .; J gene: TRBJ1-2; CDR3 protein: CASSQLGGLHGYTF; CDR3 DNA: TGTGCCAGCAGCCAGTTGGGGGGTTTACATGGCTACACCTTC
V gene: TRBV7-6; clone size: .; D gene: .; J gene: TRBJ1-4; CDR3 protein: CASSLGAGRVREKLFF; CDR3 DNA: TGTGCCAGCAGCTTAGGGGCAGGCAGAGTGCGAGAAAAACTGTTTTTT
V gene: TRBV10-2; clone size: .; D gene: .; J gene: TRBJ2-1; CDR3 protein: CASRKPNTYNEQFF; CDR3 DNA: TGCGCCAGCAGAAAGCCAAACACCTACAATGAGCAGTTCTTC
V gene: TRBV10-2; clone size: once; D gene: TRBD1; J gene: TRBJ2-4; CDR3 protein: CASNRDRGPLAKNIQYF; CDR3 DNA: TGCGCCAGCAACCGGGACAGGGGCCCGCTAGCCAAAAACATTCAGTACTTC
V gene: TRBV11-2; clone size: .; D gene: .; J gene: TRBJ2-1; CDR3 protein: CASSGRQWRDNEQFF; CDR3 DNA: TGTGCCAGCAGCGGACGGCAGTGGCGGGACAATGAGCAGTTCTTC
V gene: TRBV10-2; clone size: .; D gene: TRBD2; J gene: TRBJ2-1; CDR3 protein: CASSEGTSGRATDEQFF; CDR3 DNA: TGCGCCAGCAGTGAAGGGACTAGCGGGAGGGCCACGGATGAGCAGTTCTTC
V gene: TRBV27; clone size: .; D gene: .; J gene: TRBJ2-1; CDR3 protein: CASSLLLVGEQFF; CDR3 DNA: TGTGCCAGCAGTTTGCTACTAGTTGGTGAGCAGTTCTTC
V gene: TRBV4-1; clone size: .; D gene: .; J gene: TRBJ1-2; CDR3 protein: CASSQEARGDYGYTF; CDR3 DNA: TGCGCCAGCAGCCAAGAAGCTAGGGGCGACTATGGCTACACCTTC
V gene: TRBV6-5; clone size: .; D gene: TRBD2; J gene: TRBJ2-5; CDR3 protein: CASSPPGGVETQYF; CDR3 DNA: TGTGCCAGCAGCCCTCCGGGGGGGGTTGAGACCCAGTACTTC
V gene: TRBV9; clone size: once; D gene: .; J gene: TRBJ2-2; CDR3 protein: CASSVAGVYLTGELFF; CDR3 DNA: TGTGCCAGCAGCGTAGCGGGAGTGTATCTTACCGGGGAGCTGTTTTTT
V gene: TRBV27; clone size: .; D gene: TRBD1; J gene: TRBJ1-2; CDR3 protein: CASSPYPGPGGDGYTF; CDR3 DNA: TGTGCCAGCAGTCCTTATCCGGGACCAGGGGGGGATGGCTACACCTTC
V gene: TRBV4-1; clone size: .; D gene: .; J gene: TRBJ2-7; CDR3 protein: CASSFRLGPYEQYF; CDR3 DNA: TGCGCCAGCAGCTTTAGACTAGGTCCATACGAGCAGTACTTC
V gene: TRBV27; clone size: .; D gene: .; J gene: TRBJ2-7; CDR3 protein: CASGRTLPSSYEQYF; CDR3 DNA: TGTGCCAGCGGGCGGACTCTGCCGAGCTCCTACGAGCAGTACTTC
V gene: TRBV6-5; clone size: .; D gene: .; J gene: TRBJ1-1; CDR3 protein: CASSTSATRTEAFF; CDR3 DNA: TGTGCCAGCAGCACATCCGCGACCCGGACTGAAGCTTTCTTT
V gene: TRBV29-1; clone size: once; D gene: .; J gene: TRBJ2-7; CDR3 protein: CSVDVGYGSYEQYF; CDR3 DNA: TGCAGCGTTGATGTGGGTTATGGATCCTACGAGCAGTACTTC
V gene: TRBV6-1; clone size: .; D gene: TRBD2; J gene: TRBJ2-1; CDR3 protein: CASSEWETSGRAGFYEQFF; CDR3 DNA: TGTGCCAGCAGTGAATGGGAGACTAGCGGGAGGGCCGGTTTTTATGAGCAGTTCTTC
V gene: TRBV27; clone size: .; D gene: .; J gene: TRBJ2-3; CDR3 protein: CASTSLKGWGADTQYF; CDR3 DNA: TGTGCCAGCACGTCTCTGAAGGGGTGGGGTGCAGATACGCAGTATTTT
V gene: TRBV6-5; clone size: once; D gene: .; J gene: TRBJ2-5; CDR3 protein: CASSKSDTAETQYF; CDR3 DNA: TGTGCCAGCAGTAAATCGGATACGGCTGAGACCCAGTACTTC
V gene: TRBV27; clone size: .; D gene: .; J gene: TRBJ2-2; CDR3 protein: CASSQAGELFF; CDR3 DNA: TGTGCCAGCAGTCAGGCCGGGGAGCTGTTTTTT
V gene: TRBV4-3; clone size: .; D gene: TRBD2; J gene: TRBJ2-7; CDR3 protein: CASSQEGRGGAYEQYF; CDR3 DNA: TGCGCCAGCAGCCAAGAGGGACGCGGGGGAGCCTACGAGCAGTACTTC
V gene: TRBV5-4; clone size: .; D gene: .; J gene: TRBJ2-2; CDR3 protein: CASSHRPGELFF; CDR3 DNA: TGTGCCAGCAGCCACCGTCCCGGGGAGCTGTTTTTT
V gene: TRBV28; clone size: .; D gene: .; J gene: TRBJ2-7; CDR3 protein: CASSLDDYEQYF; CDR3 DNA: TGTGCCAGCAGTTTAGATGACTACGAGCAGTACTTC
V gene: TRBV7-6; clone size: .; D gene: TRBD1; J gene: TRBJ2-7; CDR3 protein: CASSAQGGSYEQYF; CDR3 DNA: TGTGCCAGCAGTGCACAGGGGGGTTCCTACGAGCAGTACTTC
V gene: TRBV7-7; clone size: .; D gene: TRBD2; J gene: TRBJ2-1; CDR3 protein: CASSLVGLAGGGEQFF; CDR3 DNA: TGTGCTAGCAGCTTAGTGGGACTAGCGGGAGGGGGTGAGCAGTTCTTC
V gene: TRBV27; clone size: .; D gene: TRBD2; J gene: TRBJ2-1; CDR3 protein: CASSSGLADNEQFF; CDR3 DNA: TGTGCCAGCAGTTCGGGACTAGCGGACAATGAGCAGTTCTTC
V gene: TRBV5-4; clone size: .; D gene: TRBD1; J gene: TRBJ1-1; CDR3 protein: CASSLGTGRGAFF; CDR3 DNA: TGTGCCAGCAGCTTGGGGACAGGGAGGGGAGCTTTCTTT
V gene: TRBV2; clone size: once; D gene: .; J gene: TRBJ2-1; CDR3 protein: CASSDLGASNEQFF; CDR3 DNA: TGTGCCAGCAGTGATTTGGGTGCCTCCAATGAGCAGTTCTTC
V gene: TRBV19; clone size: .; D gene: .; J gene: TRBJ2-5; CDR3 protein: CASRPDSPQETQYF; CDR3 DNA: TGTGCCAGTCGGCCCGACAGCCCTCAAGAGACCCAGTACTTC
V gene: TRBV5-1; clone size: .; D gene: TRBD1; J gene: TRBJ1-1; CDR3 protein: CASSSPQGGDMNTEAFF; CDR3 DNA: TGCGCCAGCAGCTCACCCCAGGGGGGAGATATGAACACTGAAGCTTTCTTT
V gene: TRBV4-1; clone size: .; D gene: .; J gene: TRBJ1-2; CDR3 protein: CASSQVESGTNYGYTF; CDR3 DNA: TGCGCCAGCAGCCAAGTGGAATCGGGGACTAACTATGGCTACACCTTC
V gene: TRBV7-9; clone size: .; D gene: TRBD2; J gene: TRBJ2-7; CDR3 protein: CASSFNPSGSYEQYF; CDR3 DNA: TGTGCCAGCAGCTTTAACCCTAGCGGATCCTACGAGCAGTACTTC
V gene: TRBV28; clone size: .; D gene: TRBD1; J gene: TRBJ2-2; CDR3 protein: CASSPRWTGVATGELFF; CDR3 DNA: TGTGCCAGCAGTCCCAGATGGACAGGGGTAGCCACCGGGGAGCTGTTTTTT
V gene: TRBV6-1; clone size: .; D gene: .; J gene: TRBJ1-1; CDR3 protein: CATARAIEAFF; CDR3 DNA: TGTGCCACCGCGAGGGCCATTGAAGCTTTCTTT
V gene: TRBV6-5; clone size: .; D gene: .; J gene: TRBJ2-5; CDR3 protein: CASSYRRGGETQYF; CDR3 DNA: TGTGCCAGCAGTTACAGAAGGGGGGGAGAGACCCAGTACTTC
V gene: TRBV7-2; clone size: .; D gene: TRBD2; J gene: TRBJ2-7; CDR3 protein: CASSQTSGKIHEQYF; CDR3 DNA: TGTGCCAGCAGCCAAACTAGCGGAAAGATCCACGAGCAGTACTTC
V gene: TRBV28; clone size: .; D gene: .; J gene: TRBJ2-7; CDR3 protein: CASSPGSTEQYF; CDR3 DNA: TGTGCCAGCAGTCCCGGGTCCACGGAGCAGTACTTC
V gene: TRBV13; clone size: .; D gene: .; J gene: TRBJ1-1; CDR3 protein: CASSLGAGDTEAFF; CDR3 DNA: TGTGCCAGCAGCTTGGGGGCGGGGGACACTGAAGCTTTCTTT
V gene: TRBV25-1; clone size: .; D gene: .; J gene: TRBJ1-1; CDR3 protein: CASSDRNTEAFF; CDR3 DNA: TGTGCCAGCAGTGACCGGAACACTGAAGCTTTCTTT
V gene: TRBV4-1; clone size: .; D gene: TRBD1; J gene: TRBJ2-7; CDR3 protein: CASSQARGTGLYYEQYF; CDR3 DNA: TGCGCCAGCAGCCAAGCCCGCGGGACAGGGCTTTACTACGAGCAGTACTTC